Here is one T cell receptor (beta chain) with its context. The antigen remains unidentified. Clones were read by immunoSEQ multiplex PCR, and TCRdb kept only the in-frame ones, dropping some. This sample has more than 250,000 clones; 87% occur once, and the top ten carry 1% to 1.5%. This specimen belongs to a study of cytomegalovirus exposure and HLA in healthy donors. Findings of the study overall: Clusters of TCRs from the first cohort tended to co-occur in the 120 or so validation repertoires (as a later analysis found).

The sample consisted of PBMCs. This clonotype was obtained from a woman under 40 in good health and CMV-seropositive.

CDR3 nucleotides: TGTGCCAGCAGCCCCGGAGGGAGGGCGTCCACTGAAGCTTTCTTT. Translated, it gives CASSPGGRASTEAFF. This sequence joins TRBV7-9 and TRBJ1-1; D call uncertain. Germline V gives CDR1 SEHNR, CDR2 FQNEAQ (reference sequence). Trimming pared 5 bases from V and 4 bases from J, leaving 17 bases between. The length of the CDR3 is 15 residues. The variable domain in full, completed from reference TRBV7-9 and TRBJ1-1, reads DTGVSQNPRHKITKRGQNVTFRCDPISEHNRLYWYRQTLGQGPEFLTYFQNEAQLEKSRLLSDRFSAERPKGSFSTLEIQRTEQGDSAMYLCASSPGGRASTEAFFGQGTRLTVV.